The 10 T cell receptor beta chains presented below share a single source sample, sequenced in a study of blood T cell repertoires in COVID-19. Produced via immunoSEQ multiplex PCR; TCRdb's table is partial and in-frame only. The sample yields 60,000 to 70,000 clones, over 75% seen once. Sequencing was carried out using peripheral blood. The receptors come from a woman aged 55-75 years with COVID-19, enrolled during active disease.

V is TRBV4-1 and J is TRBJ2-3, with D possibly being TRBD1 (6 bases). This CDR3 has 16 residues. Germline lookup yields CDR1 MGHRA and CDR2 YSYEKL. Trimming shortened V by 5 bases and J by 2 bases, and 17 bases separated the two germline ends. The CDR3 reads CASSYPGAKPTDTQYF. Written as DNA, the CDR3 is TGCGCCAGCAGCTACCCAGGGGCAAAACCCACAGATACGCAGTATTTT.

V usage is TRBV2 and J usage is TRBJ2-5, with D tentatively TRBD1 (5 bases). This CDR3 has 12 residues. The V gene's germline CDR1 is SNHLY and CDR2 FYNNEI. The V and J ends lost 5 bases and 11 bases respectively, with 15 bases between them. CDR3 nucleotides: TGTGCCAGCAGTTGGACACCCGGAGAACAGTACTTC. Residues: CASSWTPGEQYF.

The chain couples TRBV14 to TRBJ1-2; TRBD1 matches 7 bases. The length of the CDR3 is 15 residues. The V gene end was trimmed by 0 bases and the J gene end by 8 bases; junction bases not matched to a gene: 9. Germline CDR1 is SGHDN and CDR2 is FVKESK. The CDR3 reads CASSQDPRGLGGYTF. CDR3 sequence (DNA): TGTGCCAGCAGCCAAGATCCGAGGGGGCTGGGGGGCTACACCTTC.

J is TRBJ2-7 and V is TRBV6-2 or TRBV6-3; TRBD1 agrees at 7 bases. Germline V gene data show CDR1 as MNHEY and CDR2 as SVGEGT. This CDR3 spans 17 amino acids. The V and J ends lost 2 bases and 0 bases, in that order; junction bases with no gene match: 10. The CDR3 region has the DNA TGTGCCAGCAGTTACCCTTTAACAGGGGAAATCTCCTACGAGCAGTACTTC. Protein: CASSYPLTGEISYEQYF.

V is TRBV24-1 and J is TRBJ2-2; 8 positions agree with TRBD2. Germline loops: CDR1 KGHDR, CDR2 SFDVKD. CDR3 length equals 14 residues. V was clipped by 3 bases and J by 7 bases; unmatched bases: 3. In DNA, the CDR3 is TGTGCCACCAGTGATGCGGGGGGTAGCGGGGAGCTGTTTTTT. It translates to CATSDAGGSGELFF.

J is TRBJ1-6 and V is TRBV27; D is possibly TRBD1 (6 bases). Per germline, CDR1 MNHEY and CDR2 SMNVEV (reference sequence). The V end lost 0 bases, the J end lost 8 bases, and 20 bases lay between the germline ends. This CDR3 region has 18 residues. CDR3 nucleotides: TGTGCCAGCAGTTTATCACCACTTGGGCCGGCAGGGGATTCACCCCTCCACTTT. This gives the protein CASSLSPLGPAGDSPLHF.

This chain connects TRBV7-2 to TRBJ1-2; weak D call: TRBD1 (5 bases). The CDR3 has 15 amino acids. Germline V gene sequence: CDR1 SGHTA, CDR2 FQGNSA. Trimming cost V 4 bases and J 4 bases, with 16 bases left between them. CDR3 bases: TGTGCCAGCAGCTCGACCCAGGGTGGGTCCTATGGCTACACCTTC. Protein product: CASSSTQGGSYGYTF.

The V and J genes are TRBV29-1 and TRBJ2-1, with 10 bases aligning to TRBD1. There are 16 residues in the CDR3. J was trimmed by 0 bases and V by 5 bases; bases with no gene match: 7. From germline, CDR1 is SQVTM and CDR2 ANQGSEA. In nucleotides, the CDR3 is TGCAGCGTTACGACGACAGGGGGCCTCTCCTACAATGAGCAGTTCTTC. This codes for CSVTTTGGLSYNEQFF.

In nucleotides, the CDR3 is TGCAGTGCTAGTAACGGCGGGAGTGGCACCGGGGAGCTGTTTTTT. This gives the protein CSASNGGSGTGELFF. V usage is TRBV20-1 and J usage is TRBJ2-2, with TRBD2 matching over 7 bases. In germline, CDR1 is DFQATT, CDR2 SNEGSKA (reference sequence). Germline trimming cut 3 bases from V and 4 bases from J; bases unmatched to any gene: 8. The CDR3 covers 15 residues.

The chain recombines TRBV2 with TRBJ2-7; 10 nucleotides agree with TRBD1. Germline CDR1 is SNHLY and CDR2 is FYNNEI. The J segment lost 7 bases and the V segment lost 7 bases, leaving 13 bases of the junction unmatched. The CDR3 contains 15 residues. The CDR3 bases are TGTGCCAGCAACCCACCGGGACAGGGGATATCGGAGCAGTACTTC. This sequence encodes CASNPPGQGISEQYF.